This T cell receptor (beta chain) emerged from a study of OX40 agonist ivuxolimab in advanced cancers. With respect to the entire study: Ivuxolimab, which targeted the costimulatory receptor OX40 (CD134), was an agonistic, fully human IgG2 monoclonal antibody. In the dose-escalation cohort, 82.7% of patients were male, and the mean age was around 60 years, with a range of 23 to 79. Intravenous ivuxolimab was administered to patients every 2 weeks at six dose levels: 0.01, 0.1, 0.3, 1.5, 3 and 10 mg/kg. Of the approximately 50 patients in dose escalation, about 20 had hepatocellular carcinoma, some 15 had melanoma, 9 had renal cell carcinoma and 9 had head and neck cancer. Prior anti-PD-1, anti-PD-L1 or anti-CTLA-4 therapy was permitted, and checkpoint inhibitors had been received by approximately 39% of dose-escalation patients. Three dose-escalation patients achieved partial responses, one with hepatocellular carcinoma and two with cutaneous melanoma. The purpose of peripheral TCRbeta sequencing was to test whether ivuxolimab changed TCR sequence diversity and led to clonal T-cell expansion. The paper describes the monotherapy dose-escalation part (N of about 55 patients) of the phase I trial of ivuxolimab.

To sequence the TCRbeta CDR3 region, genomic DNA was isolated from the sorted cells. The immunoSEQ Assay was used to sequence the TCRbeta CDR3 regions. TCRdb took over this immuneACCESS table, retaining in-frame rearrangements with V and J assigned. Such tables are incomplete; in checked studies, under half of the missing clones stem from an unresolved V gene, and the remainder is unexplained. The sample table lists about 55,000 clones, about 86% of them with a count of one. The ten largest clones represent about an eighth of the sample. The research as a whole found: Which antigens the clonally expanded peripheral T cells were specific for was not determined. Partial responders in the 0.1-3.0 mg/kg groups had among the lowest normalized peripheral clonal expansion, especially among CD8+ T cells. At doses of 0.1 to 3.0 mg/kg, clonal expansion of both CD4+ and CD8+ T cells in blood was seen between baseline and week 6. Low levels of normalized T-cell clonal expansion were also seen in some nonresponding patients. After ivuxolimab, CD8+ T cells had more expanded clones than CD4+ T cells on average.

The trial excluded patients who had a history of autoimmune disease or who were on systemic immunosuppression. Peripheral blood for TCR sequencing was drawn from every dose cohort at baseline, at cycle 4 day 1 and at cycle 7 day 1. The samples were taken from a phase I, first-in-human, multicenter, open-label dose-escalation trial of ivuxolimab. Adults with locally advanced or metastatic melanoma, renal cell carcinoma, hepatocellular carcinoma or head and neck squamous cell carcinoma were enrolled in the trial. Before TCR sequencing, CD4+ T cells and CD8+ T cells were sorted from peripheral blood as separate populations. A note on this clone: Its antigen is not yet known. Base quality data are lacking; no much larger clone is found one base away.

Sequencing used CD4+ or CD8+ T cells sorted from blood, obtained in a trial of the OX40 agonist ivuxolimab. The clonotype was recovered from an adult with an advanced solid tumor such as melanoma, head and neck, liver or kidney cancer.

In nucleotides, the sequence is TGTGCCAGCAAGGGACAGTTGAACACCGGGGAGCTGTTTTTT. Translation gives CASKGQLNTGELFF. Recombination linked TRBV19 to TRBJ2-2; TRBD1 agrees with 7 junctional bases. The CDR3, from cysteine to phenylalanine, totals 14 residues. Only CDR3 DNA remains: 42 bases, in frame from the first base. CDR1 and CDR2, per the germline V gene (reference sequence), are LNHDA and SQIVND. Germline trimming amounts to 9 bases on V and 1 base on J, with 5 as the count of junction bases outside the gene matches.